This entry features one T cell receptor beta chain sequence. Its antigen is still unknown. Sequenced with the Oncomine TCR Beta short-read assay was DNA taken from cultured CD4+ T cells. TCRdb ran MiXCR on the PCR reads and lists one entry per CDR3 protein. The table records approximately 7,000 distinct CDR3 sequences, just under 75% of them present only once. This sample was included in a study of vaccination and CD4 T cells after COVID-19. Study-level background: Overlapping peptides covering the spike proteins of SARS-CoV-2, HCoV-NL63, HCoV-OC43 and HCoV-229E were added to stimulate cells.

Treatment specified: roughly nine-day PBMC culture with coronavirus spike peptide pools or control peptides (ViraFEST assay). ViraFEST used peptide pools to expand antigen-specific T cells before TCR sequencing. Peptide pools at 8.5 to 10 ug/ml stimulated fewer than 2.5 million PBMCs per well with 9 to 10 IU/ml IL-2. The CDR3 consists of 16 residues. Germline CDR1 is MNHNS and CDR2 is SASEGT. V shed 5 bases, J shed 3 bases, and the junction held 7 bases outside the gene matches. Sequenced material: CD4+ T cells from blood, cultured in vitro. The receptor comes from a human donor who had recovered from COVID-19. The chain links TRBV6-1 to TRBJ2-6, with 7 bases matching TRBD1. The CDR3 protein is CASSNGQDLGANVLTF. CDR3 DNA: TGTGCCAGCAGTAATGGACAGGATCTTGGGGCCAACGTCCTGACTTTC.